The 22 T cell receptor beta chains presented below share a single source sample, sequenced in a study of blood T cell repertoires in COVID-19. Some clones are missing from TCRdb's copy, which holds only in-frame ones; the method was immunoSEQ multiplex PCR. The repertoire has 150,000 to 180,000 clones, more than 75% of them found once; the top ten carry less than 10%. The sequencing input was peripheral blood. The receptors were gathered from an older woman with COVID-19, enrolled during active disease.

CDR3 region: CASSLDDRKDSPLHF. CDR3 DNA: TGTGCCAGCAGCTTAGACGACAGAAAGGATTCACCCCTCCACTTT. The chain is built from TRBV7-9 and TRBJ1-6, with a weak D call TRBD1 (5 bases). CDR3 size: 15 residues. V dropped 1 base and J dropped 8 bases, with 12 bases sitting between them. CDR1 is SEHNR and CDR2 is FQNEAQ in the germline V gene (reference sequence).

The chain employs TRBV3-1 (or the pseudogene TRBV3-2) and TRBJ2-4, with TRBD1 matching 7 bases. The CDR3 totals 15 residues. Germline V CDR1 and CDR2: LGHDT, YNNKEL (reference sequence). V lost 1 base and J lost 7; bases outside the gene matches: 7. This chain's CDR3 is CASSQVGQGVNIQYF. The CDR3 DNA follows: TGTGCCAGCAGCCAAGTTGGGCAGGGGGTGAACATTCAGTACTTC.

V and J are TRBV19 and TRBJ1-3, with D uncertain. Germline V lookup: CDR1 LNHDA, CDR2 SQIVND (reference sequence). V was cut by 8 bases and J by 0 bases, with 17 bases left in between. The CDR3 sequence is 16 residues long. CDR3 residues: CASFFPGSRSGNTIYF. CDR3 nucleotide sequence: TGTGCCAGTTTCTTCCCGGGGAGTCGCTCTGGAAACACCATATATTTT.

The gene calls are TRBV5-4 and TRBJ2-3; 7 nucleotides align to TRBD1. Germline V lookup: CDR1 SGHNT, CDR2 YYREEE (reference sequence). Trimming removed 3 bases from V and 2 bases from J; junction bases left unmatched: 6. CDR3 length equals 15 residues. Here the CDR3 DNA reads TGTGCCAGCAGCTCTCAAGGGGGCCTCACAGATACGCAGTATTTT. It codes for CASSSQGGLTDTQYF.

This clone was seen a few times. The genes are TRBV6-5 and TRBJ2-2; D is perhaps TRBD1 (5 bases). With 2 bases removed from V and 5 bases from J, the gap between germline ends came to 9 bases. The germline CDR1 and CDR2 sequences are MNHEY and SVGAGI. CDR3 length: 14 amino acids. This chain's CDR3 is CASSYGAGTGELFF. The CDR3 bases are TGTGCCAGCAGTTACGGGGCAGGGACCGGGGAGCTGTTTTTT.

The chain carries TRBV7-2 and TRBJ1-1; tentatively, D is TRBD1 (5 bases). V gave up 1 base and J gave up 5 bases, with 14 bases separating them. The V gene's germline CDR1 is SGHTA and CDR2 FQGNSA. The CDR3 length is 15 residues. DNA for the CDR3: TGTGCCAGCAGCTTAGACGGGGGGGTCGGAACTGAAGCTTTCTTT. It translates to CASSLDGGVGTEAFF. Full variable domain (rest looked up from reference TRBV7-2 and TRBJ1-1): GAGVSQSPSNKVTEKGKDVELRCDPISGHTALYWYRQSLGQGLEFLIYFQGNSAPDKSGLPSDRFSAERTGGSVSTLTIQRTQQEDSAVYLCASSLDGGVGTEAFFGQGTRLTVV.

The chain employs TRBV19 and TRBJ1-5; TRBD1 might be the D (6 bases). The ends were cut back, 9 bases at V and 1 base at J, with 16 bases in the middle. This CDR3 comprises 15 residues. The V gene's germline CDR1 is LNHDA and CDR2 SQIVND (reference sequence). CDR3 region: CASMRGGRSNQPQHF. The CDR3 DNA follows: TGTGCCAGCATGAGGGGGGGGAGAAGCAATCAGCCCCAGCATTTT.

This clone was seen a few times. The CDR3 region is CASGKSLVVIGEQYF. The CDR3 DNA sequence: TGTGCCAGCGGAAAGTCACTAGTTGTCATAGGCGAGCAGTACTTC. The chain is built from TRBV27 and TRBJ2-7, with D perhaps TRBD2 (5 bases). V lost 8 bases to trimming and J lost 6 bases, with 23 bases between them. The CDR3 covers 15 residues. CDR1 and CDR2 (germline): MNHEY, SMNVEV (reference sequence).

This clone was seen a single time. This chain connects TRBV6-1 to TRBJ2-1; 7 nucleotides agree with TRBD2. Germline V gene lookup returns CDR1 MNHNS and CDR2 SASEGT. Germline trimming cut 0 bases from V and 0 bases from J; bases unmatched to any gene: 2. The CDR3 has 16 amino acids. As DNA, the CDR3 is TGTGCCAGCAGTGAAGCGGGACTAAGCTCCTACAATGAGCAGTTCTTC. Protein sequence: CASSEAGLSSYNEQFF.

The V gene is TRBV5-1, the J gene TRBJ2-2; D remains unclear. The CDR3 sequence is 15 residues long. Trimming stripped 1 base from V and 7 bases from J, with 14 bases between. Germline assignment: CDR1 SGHRS and CDR2 YFSETQ. The CDR3 region has the DNA TGCGCCAGCAGCTTGCGCGTGGGCTCTTACGGGGAGCTGTTTTTT. This encodes CASSLRVGSYGELFF.

Comments on this clone: The sample holds other DNA sequences that translate to the same CDR3. J is TRBJ2-5 and V is TRBV9; tentatively, D is TRBD2 (6 bases). The CDR3 is 14 amino acids. Trimming stripped 0 bases from V and 1 base from J, with 7 bases between. Germline CDR1 reads SGDLS; CDR2 reads YYNGEE. The CDR3 bases are TGTGCCAGCAGCGTAGGGGGGGTCCAAGAGACCCAGTACTTC. Encoded protein: CASSVGGVQETQYF.

The chain combines TRBV12-5 with TRBJ2-1, with TRBD1 matching 12 bases. The V segment lost 5 bases and the J segment 6 bases; nucleotides outside the gene matches: 5. CDR3 length: 15 residues. Germline loops: CDR1 LGHNT, CDR2 FRNRAP. The CDR3 DNA sequence: TGTGCTAGTGGTCCCGGGACAGGGGGCCGCAATGAGCAGTTCTTC. Protein product: CASGPGTGGRNEQFF.

CDR3 loop: CASSPLYNEQFF. CDR3 bases: TGCGCCAGCAGCCCCCTTTACAATGAGCAGTTCTTC. The genes are TRBV5-1 and TRBJ2-1; D uncertain. The V gene lost 4 bases and the J gene lost 4 bases, with 6 bases spanning the gap. CDR3 length: 12 residues. Germline CDR1 is SGHRS and CDR2 is YFSETQ.

The genes are TRBV5-4 and TRBJ2-1; 13 nucleotides align to TRBD2. Trimming took 0 bases from V and 5 from J; bases not matched to a gene: 14. Germline assignment: CDR1 SGHNT and CDR2 YYREEE (reference sequence). The CDR3 is made up of 20 amino acids. The CDR3: CASSLAGLAGAITVHNEQFF. In DNA form, the CDR3 reads TGTGCCAGCAGCTTGGCCGGACTAGCGGGAGCCATTACGGTCCACAATGAGCAGTTCTTC.

The rearrangement links TRBV6-1 to TRBJ2-7, with D possibly being TRBD1 (5 bases). This CDR3 comprises 13 residues. V was pared by 3 bases and J by 7 bases, with 13 bases between. Germline loops: CDR1 MNHNS, CDR2 SASEGT. The CDR3 nucleotides read TGTGCCAGCAGTGAGAACAGGTTGGGGGAGCAGTACGTC. Its translation is CASSENRLGEQYV.

This clone was seen more than once but under ten times. This rearrangement joins TRBV27 to TRBJ1-3; 11 positions agree with TRBD1. The CDR3 contains 17 residues. Germline CDR1 and CDR2: MNHEY and SMNVEV (reference sequence). J gave up 2 bases and V 5 bases, and 8 bases lay outside the gene matches. CDR3 nucleotide sequence: TGTGCCAGCAGTCCCCGGACAGGGGGCATCACTGGAAACACCATATATTTT. Amino acids: CASSPRTGGITGNTIYF.

The CDR3 protein is CASSFHRALEKAYEQYV. The DNA of the CDR3 is TGTGCCAGCAGTTTTCACAGGGCTCTAGAAAAGGCCTACGAGCAGTACGTC. The chain carries TRBV6-7 and TRBJ2-7, with D tentatively TRBD1 (6 bases). TRBV6-7 is an open reading frame whose function is uncertain. The CDR3 sequence is 17 residues long. V was cut by 4 bases and J by 2 bases, with 21 bases left in between.

This chain links TRBV30 with TRBJ1-2; tentative D call: TRBD1 (5 bases). Germline V CDR1 and CDR2: GTSNPN, SVGIG (reference sequence). The CDR3 sequence is 14 residues long. V was shortened by 4 bases and J by 4 bases, with 16 bases between the two germline ends. In DNA form, the CDR3 reads TGTGCCTGGAAGACCGACAGCGCCTTCTATGGCTACACCTTC. Its protein product is CAWKTDSAFYGYTF.

This clone has only a few counts. The chain uses TRBV19 and TRBJ1-3, with 9 positions matching TRBD1. Germline CDR1 and CDR2: LNHDA and SQIVND (reference sequence). V trimming: 6 bases; J trimming: 4 bases; junction bases outside the gene matches: 7. The CDR3 loop spans 15 amino acids. The CDR3 spells CASRPQGAGGNTIYF. CDR3 nucleotide sequence: TGTGCCAGTAGGCCACAGGGGGCCGGAGGAAACACCATATATTTT. The full variable domain, in which reference TRBV19 and TRBJ1-3 provide the parts outside the CDR3, is DGGITQSPKYLFRKEGQNVTLSCEQNLNHDAMYWYRQDPGQGLRLIYYSQIVNDFQKGDIAEGYSVSREKKESFPLTVTSAQKNPTAFYLCASRPQGAGGNTIYFGEGSWLTVV.

This clone was recorded once. The chain employs TRBV6-2 or TRBV6-3 and TRBJ1-2; 9 bases align to TRBD1. CDR3 length equals 13 residues. V was clipped by 5 bases and J by 7 bases; unmatched bases: 5. CDR1 and CDR2 from the germline V gene are MNHEY and SVGEGT. CDR3 in amino acids: CASSDRGRGGYTF. Written as DNA, the CDR3 is TGTGCCAGCAGTGACAGGGGGAGAGGTGGCTACACCTTC.

The V and J genes are TRBV9 and TRBJ2-3; 8 bases line up with TRBD1. There are 13 residues in the CDR3. Per the germline V gene, CDR1 is SGDLS and CDR2 is YYNGEE. Trimming took 4 bases from V and 4 from J; bases not matched to a gene: 2. This CDR3 reads CASSWDRSDTQYF. The CDR3 region has the DNA TGTGCCAGCAGCTGGGACAGGTCAGATACGCAGTATTTT.

J is TRBJ1-5 and V is TRBV2; 10 bases match TRBD1. Germline V gene sequence: CDR1 SNHLY, CDR2 FYNNEI. Trimming cost V 3 bases and J 2 bases; bases outside gene matches: 7. The CDR3 loop spans 17 amino acids. CDR3 amino acids: CASSEGQGKGGNQPQHF. CDR3 bases: TGTGCCAGCAGTGAGGGACAGGGGAAGGGTGGCAATCAGCCCCAGCATTTT.